This T cell receptor (beta chain) was recovered during a study of OX40 agonist ivuxolimab in advanced cancers. Study-wide context: The patients' treatment was ivuxolimab, an agonistic anti-OX40 (CD134) antibody. Study outcomes and limitations: The average count of expanded clones was higher among CD8+ T cells than among CD4+. At 0.1 to 3.0 mg/kg, CD4+ and CD8+ blood T cells expanded clonally by week 6. The work left the antigen specificity of expanded peripheral T cells undetermined.

V dropped 7 bases and J dropped 0 bases, with 17 bases sitting between them. CDR3 length: 15 residues. Germline values: CDR1 GTSNPN, CDR2 SVGIG (reference sequence). TCRdb's copy holds only in-frame clones and misses some; the assay was immunoSEQ multiplex PCR. In the table there are about 33,000 clones, approximately 88% of which are singletons. Comments on this clone: Its antigen is still unknown.

The chain joins TRBV30 to TRBJ2-3; perhaps TRBD1 as D (7 bases). The sequences come from CD4+ or CD8+ T cells sorted from blood, collected in a trial of the OX40 agonist ivuxolimab. The TCR comes from an adult with an advanced solid tumor such as melanoma, head and neck, liver or kidney cancer. The CDR3: CASTGAGGSTDTQYF. CDR3 in DNA: TGTGCCTCGACGGGAGCAGGGGGGAGCACAGATACGCAGTATTTT.